A selection of T cell receptor beta chains follows, all from one sample in a study of post-analysis software for immune sequencing data. TCRdb independently ran MiXCR on the PCR reads; one entry per CDR3 protein. The sample carries about 820,000 distinct CDR3 sequences, about 50% recorded once. The specimen was blood. The receptor set was obtained from a girl between 10 and 17 years old with multiple sclerosis. Each CDR3 is given with its conserved first and last residue. Fields, in order: V gene, CDR3 length, clone size, D gene, J gene, CDR3 protein, CDR3 DNA. D genes are given only for firm matches. The size of a clone is reported for some rows only, either as once, few or many, or as a class for expanded clones.

TRBV2	15	NA	NA	TRBJ1-6	CASSDGQTNNSPLHF	TGTGCCAGCAGTGACGGACAGACCAATAATTCACCCCTCCACTTT
TRBV5-6	17	NA	NA	TRBJ2-1	CASSLLVRRGPDGEQFF	TGTGCCAGCAGCTTACTTGTACGGCGGGGTCCGGACGGTGAGCAGTTCTTC
TRBV20-1	15	NA	NA	TRBJ2-3	CSARDPAWGTDTQYF	TGCAGTGCTAGAGACCCGGCCTGGGGCACAGATACGCAGTATTTT
TRBV18	16	NA	NA	TRBJ2-5	CASSPREGAGYNEQYF	TGTGCCAGCTCTCCGCGAGAGGGAGCGGGCTACAATGAGCAGTACTTC
TRBV5-1	17	NA	TRBD2	TRBJ2-3	CASSLGSGGRSTDTQYF	TGCGCCAGCAGCTTGGGATCCGGCGGGAGGAGCACAGATACGCAGTATTTT
TRBV20-1	13	NA	TRBD1	TRBJ2-5	CSALKGTEETQYF	TGCAGTGCCCTTAAGGGGACAGAAGAGACCCAGTACTTC
TRBV29-1	11	few	NA	TRBJ2-4	CSVVAVDIQYF	TGCAGCGTTGTGGCAGTGGACATTCAGTACTTC
TRBV2	13	NA	NA	TRBJ2-1	CASSDRVGGEQFF	TGTGCCTCCTCAGACAGGGTCGGAGGGGAGCAGTTCTTC
TRBV5-1	13	few	NA	TRBJ1-2	CASSPTLNYGYTF	TGCGCCAGCAGCCCCACACTTAACTATGGCTACACCTTC
TRBV29-1	14	NA	NA	TRBJ2-3	CSVEDEGAGDTQYF	TGCAGCGTTGAAGATGAAGGGGCCGGAGATACGCAGTATTTT
TRBV10-3	15	NA	TRBD1	TRBJ2-5	CAIRAPRGQGSTQYF	TGTGCCATCAGGGCCCCCCGGGGACAGGGATCGACCCAGTACTTC
TRBV5-1	15	NA	TRBD2	TRBJ2-7	CASSLERGDFDEQYF	TGCGCCAGCAGCTTGGAGCGGGGCGATTTCGACGAGCAGTACTTC
TRBV5-1	14	NA	NA	TRBJ2-7	CASSRTESFYEQYF	TGCGCCAGCAGCAGGACCGAAAGCTTCTACGAGCAGTACTTC
TRBV7-9	16	few	TRBD1	TRBJ1-6	CASSLVIGTENSPLHF	TGTGCCAGCAGCTTAGTCATCGGGACAGAGAATTCACCCCTCCACTTT
TRBV20-1	15	few	TRBD1	TRBJ2-3	CSANQGQGRADTQYF	TGCAGTGCCAACCAGGGACAGGGGAGGGCAGATACGCAGTATTTT
TRBV12-3/TRBV12-4	16	once	NA	TRBJ2-1	CASSLVLSSSYNEQFF	TGTGCCAGCAGTTTAGTACTGTCTAGCTCCTACAATGAGCAGTTCTTC
TRBV20-1	16	few	TRBD2	TRBJ2-5	CSASPVAGGRKETQYF	TGCAGTGCTAGTCCTGTAGCGGGGGGGAGGAAAGAGACCCAGTACTTC
TRBV20-1	13	few	NA	TRBJ2-7	CSARTGLNYEQYF	TGCAGTGCTCGGACTGGACTGAACTACGAGCAGTACTTC
TRBV29-1	15	NA	NA	TRBJ2-4	CSVDRPLGSKNIQYF	TGCAGCGTTGATAGACCCCTCGGGTCCAAAAACATTCAGTACTTC
TRBV29-1	12	NA	NA	TRBJ2-1	CSAEVGNNEQFF	TGCAGCGCCGAGGTCGGAAACAATGAGCAGTTCTTC
TRBV9	16	NA	NA	TRBJ2-5	CASSGGLYLGQETQYF	TGTGCCAGCAGCGGAGGACTTTACCTGGGGCAAGAGACCCAGTACTTC
TRBV24-1	12	NA	NA	TRBJ1-2	CATSDVNYGYTF	TGTGCCACCAGTGATGTGAACTATGGCTACACCTTC
TRBV29-1	13	NA	NA	TRBJ1-2	CSVEVGPSYGYTF	TGCAGCGTTGAGGTGGGACCCTCCTATGGCTACACCTTC
TRBV27	17	NA	TRBD1	TRBJ1-1	CASSIRQGPTFGSEAFF	TGTGCCAGCAGTATCAGACAGGGGCCCACCTTCGGGTCTGAAGCTTTCTTT
TRBV7-9	15	NA	TRBD2	TRBJ2-3	CASSLVAGDTDTQYF	TGTGCCAGCAGCTTAGTCGCGGGGGACACAGATACGCAGTATTTT
TRBV2	13	NA	TRBD1	TRBJ2-7	CASNLGQGSEQYF	TGTGCCAGCAACCTCGGACAGGGATCCGAGCAGTACTTC
TRBV6-1	13	NA	TRBD1	TRBJ2-7	CASSGSDRDEQYF	TGTGCCAGCAGCGGATCTGACAGGGATGAGCAGTACTTC
TRBV7-2	16	NA	TRBD2	TRBJ2-4	CASSSGLAGGLNIQYF	TGTGCCAGCAGCTCAGGACTAGCGGGAGGGCTGAACATTCAGTACTTC
TRBV20-1	13	NA	NA	TRBJ2-1	CSANRQGGNEQFF	TGCAGTGCTAATCGGCAGGGGGGGAATGAGCAGTTCTTC
TRBV9	15	NA	NA	TRBJ1-2	CASSVGGGLGYGYTF	TGTGCCAGCAGCGTAGGTGGCGGTTTAGGCTATGGCTACACCTTC
TRBV6-1	17	NA	TRBD2	TRBJ2-3	CASSQRGLAKSTDTQYF	TGTGCCAGCAGTCAAAGGGGACTAGCGAAGAGCACAGATACGCAGTATTTT
TRBV6-4	19	NA	NA	TRBJ1-1	CASTPRLRIRLRMNTEAFF	TGTGCCAGCACCCCCCGGTTAAGGATAAGGCTGAGGATGAACACTGAAGCTTTCTTT
TRBV20-1	12	few	NA	TRBJ2-5	CSARGREETQYF	TGCAGTGCTAGAGGGCGGGAAGAGACCCAGTACTTC
TRBV10-3	15	NA	TRBD1	TRBJ2-7	CAISVGQGFSYEQYF	TGTGCCATCAGTGTGGGACAGGGCTTTTCCTACGAGCAGTACTTC
TRBV29-1	14	NA	TRBD1	TRBJ1-5	CSVRTGDSNQPQHF	TGCAGCGTTCGGACAGGCGATAGCAATCAGCCCCAGCATTTT
TRBV5-4	15	NA	TRBD2	TRBJ2-7	CASSLSPSGSYEQYF	TGTGCCAGCAGCTTGTCGCCTAGCGGGAGTTACGAGCAGTACTTC
TRBV12-3/TRBV12-4	15	NA	TRBD1	TRBJ1-4	CASSPRTGGEEKLFF	TGTGCCAGCAGTCCCCGGACAGGGGGCGAAGAAAAACTGTTTTTT
TRBV7-6	14	few	NA	TRBJ2-7	CASSFREQAYEQYF	TGTGCCAGCAGCTTTAGAGAGCAAGCCTACGAGCAGTACTTC
TRBV7-3	14	NA	NA	TRBJ1-1	CASSFGRGSTEAFF	TGTGCCAGCAGCTTTGGCCGGGGTAGCACTGAAGCTTTCTTT
TRBV5-1	15	NA	NA	TRBJ2-1	CASSLVGGWDNEQFF	TGCGCCAGCAGCTTGGTGGGGGGATGGGACAATGAGCAGTTCTTC
TRBV20-1	13	few	TRBD1	TRBJ1-1	CSARDRADTEAFF	TGCAGTGCCCGGGACAGGGCTGACACTGAAGCTTTCTTT
TRBV2	16	NA	TRBD2	TRBJ2-7	CASRPGTSGSISEQYF	TGTGCCAGCAGACCCGGGACTAGCGGGAGTATATCCGAGCAGTACTTC
TRBV15	15	few	TRBD1	TRBJ1-1	CATSGGQGWNTEAFF	TGTGCCACCAGCGGGGGACAGGGATGGAACACTGAAGCTTTCTTT
TRBV29-1	14	few	TRBD2	TRBJ2-1	CSAGLAGDYNEQFF	TGCAGCGCAGGGCTAGCGGGAGACTACAATGAGCAGTTCTTC